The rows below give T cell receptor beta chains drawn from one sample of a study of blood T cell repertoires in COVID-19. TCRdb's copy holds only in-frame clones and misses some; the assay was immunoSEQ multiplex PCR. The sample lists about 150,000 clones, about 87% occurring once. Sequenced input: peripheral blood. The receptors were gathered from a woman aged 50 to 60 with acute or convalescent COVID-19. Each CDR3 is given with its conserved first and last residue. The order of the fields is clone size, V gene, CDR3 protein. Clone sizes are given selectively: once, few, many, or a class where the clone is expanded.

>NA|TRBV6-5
CASSSRSPPLGHEQYF
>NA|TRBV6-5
CASKGVNTEAFF
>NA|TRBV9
CASSVHQRGGNTGELFF
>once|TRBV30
CAWSVRTNYGYTF
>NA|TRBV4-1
CASSQSPAPLAGLDTQYF
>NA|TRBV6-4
CASSDSSKTGGLGYTF
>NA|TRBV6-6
CASSYSETSYEQYF
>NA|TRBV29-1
CSGSPYQRGGTDTQYF
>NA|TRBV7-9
CASSYANPQGNGYTF
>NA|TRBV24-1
CATSAPQGAVEKLFF
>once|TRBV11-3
CASSMNRDYNEQFF
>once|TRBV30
CAWGEGMGYTF
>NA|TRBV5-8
CASSSRTSGRASYEQYF
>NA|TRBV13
CASTRSGGPPSSYEQYF
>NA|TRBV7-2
CASTMGQGGTEAFF
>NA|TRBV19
CASNLLAGGPHNEQFF
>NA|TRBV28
CASIIRGTEAFF
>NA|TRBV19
CASRGSDRGADTQYF
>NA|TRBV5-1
CASRGGSRTGELFF
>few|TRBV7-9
CASSGDYTYEQYF
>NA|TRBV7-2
CASSLAPNQPQHF
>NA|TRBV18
CASSPLTSGANTGELFF
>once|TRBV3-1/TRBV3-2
CASSQSRGAQYF
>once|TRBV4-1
CASSLPNNYGYTF
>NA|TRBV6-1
CASSENLIQDTQYF
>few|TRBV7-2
CASSPGLAGGSETQYF
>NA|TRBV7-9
CASSPTGVTDTQYF
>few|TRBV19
CASSMGASGRGETQYF
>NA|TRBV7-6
CASSYDRAGPDTQYF
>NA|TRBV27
CASSLLGQVRYGYTF
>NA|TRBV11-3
CASSSRLAGGLGDTQYF
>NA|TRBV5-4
CASSIGLMNTGELFF
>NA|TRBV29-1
CSVGGTGGEKLFF
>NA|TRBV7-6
CASSLEADTQYF
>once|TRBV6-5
CASKKDRESSYGYTF
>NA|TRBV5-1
CASDSSYSNQPQHF